Presented here are 5 T cell receptor beta chains from one specimen sequenced in a study of early T cells in non-severe SARS-CoV-2 infection. TCRdb fed the 5' RACE reads into MiXCR, producing one record per CDR3 protein. The sample consists of 65,000 to 85,000 distinct CDR3 sequences, over 8% of them appearing once. Here the sequenced sample was whole blood, taken at baseline. The receptors derive from an adult who was a healthcare worker with PCR-confirmed SARS-CoV-2 infection or an uninfected control (not recorded which).

This clonotype was observed many times. The DNA for the CDR3 is TGTGCCAGCAGCTCCTTTGCCGGGACAGAGCATTACGAGCAGTACTTC. Encoded protein: CASSSFAGTEHYEQYF. The chain uses TRBV14 and TRBJ2-7; 7 bases agree with TRBD1. The CDR3 consists of 16 residues. Germline CDR1 and CDR2: SGHDN and FVKESK. Germline trimming cut 5 bases from V and 4 bases from J; bases unmatched to any gene: 14.

A few counts support this clonotype. The chain combines TRBV5-5 with TRBJ2-1; D is perhaps TRBD1 (5 bases). Germline CDR1 SGHKS, CDR2 YYEKEE (reference sequence). Trimming removed 0 bases at V and 3 bases at J, with 10 bases between. The CDR3 length is 15 residues. CDR3 region: CASSLDPQDYNEQFF. The CDR3 DNA sequence: TGTGCCAGCAGCTTGGATCCACAGGACTACAATGAGCAGTTCTTC.

CDR3 sequence reads: CATSTRGDRDYGNQPQHF. CDR3 sequence (DNA): TGTGCCACCAGCACCAGAGGGGACAGGGATTACGGCAATCAGCCCCAGCATTTT. The V gene is TRBV15, the J gene TRBJ1-5; TRBD1 matches at 9 bases. This CDR3 has 18 residues. Germline CDR1 reads LNHNV; CDR2 reads YYDKDF (reference sequence). V gave up 4 bases and J gave up 2 bases; unmatched junction bases: 12.

This clonotype showed up just a few times. The chain has TRBV29-1 and TRBJ2-7; D may be TRBD1 (5 bases). V lost 6 bases to trimming and J lost 0 bases, with 15 bases between them. Germline CDR1 reads SQVTM; CDR2 reads ANQGSEA. The CDR3 has 14 amino acids. This CDR3 is CSVTPTGLSYEQYF. The CDR3 DNA reads TGCAGCGTAACCCCCACAGGTCTCTCCTACGAGCAGTACTTC.

The table lists this clonotype with many counts. V usage is TRBV28 and J usage is TRBJ1-5; D may be TRBD1 (6 bases). Trimming stripped 2 bases from V and 6 bases from J, with 14 bases between. The CDR3 covers 15 residues. Germline V CDR1 and CDR2: MDHEN, SYDVKM. Here the CDR3 reads CASSLSGGAGQPQHF. The DNA for the CDR3 is TGTGCCAGCAGTTTAAGCGGGGGCGCGGGTCAGCCCCAGCATTTT.